This T cell receptor beta chain was identified in a study of blood T cells in healthy people across ages. The CDR3 consists of 13 residues. Germline CDR1 DFQATT, CDR2 SNEGSKA (reference sequence). Trimming at V came to 5 bases and at J to 7 bases, leaving 4 bases not matched to a gene. The second PCR ran about 6 to 11 cycles with a sample-barcoded 5' primer and J-beta primers. TCRdb ran MiXCR on the 5' RACE reads and lists one entry per CDR3 protein. This table holds about 1.1 million distinct CDR3 sequences, about two fifths found once. In its sample, this clonotype was seen a few times. V and J are TRBV20-1 and TRBJ1-6, with 8 nucleotides matching TRBD1. This clonotype was obtained from a man between 18 and 29 years old in good health. Sequenced input: blood. The CDR3 region has the DNA TGCAGTGCTCCGGACAGGGTGAATTCACCCCTCCACTTT. Protein sequence: CSAPDRVNSPLHF.